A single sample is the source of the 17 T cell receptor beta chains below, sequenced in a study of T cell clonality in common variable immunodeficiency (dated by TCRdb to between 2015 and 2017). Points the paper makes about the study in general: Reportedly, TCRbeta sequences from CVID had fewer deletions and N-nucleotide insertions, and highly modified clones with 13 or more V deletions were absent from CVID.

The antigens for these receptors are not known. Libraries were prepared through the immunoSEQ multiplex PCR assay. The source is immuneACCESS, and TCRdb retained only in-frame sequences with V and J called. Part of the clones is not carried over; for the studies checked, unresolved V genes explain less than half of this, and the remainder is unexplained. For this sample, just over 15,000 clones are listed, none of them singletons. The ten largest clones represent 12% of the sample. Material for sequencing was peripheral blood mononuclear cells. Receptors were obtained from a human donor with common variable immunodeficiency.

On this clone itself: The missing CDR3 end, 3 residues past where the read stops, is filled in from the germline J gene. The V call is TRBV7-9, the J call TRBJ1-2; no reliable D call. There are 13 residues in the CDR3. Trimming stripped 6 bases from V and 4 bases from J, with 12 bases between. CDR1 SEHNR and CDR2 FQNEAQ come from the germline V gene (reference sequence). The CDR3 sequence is CASSRLQVYGYTF. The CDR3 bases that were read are TGTGCCAGCAGTCGCTTACAAGTCTATGGC.

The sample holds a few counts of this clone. The part of the CDR3 DNA that was read is TGTGCCAGTAGGAGGACAGGGGGCAATCAGCCC. As protein: CASRRTGGNQP. The entire CDR3 protein is CASRRTGGNQPQHF. The chain combines TRBV19 with TRBJ1-5; TRBD1 matches at 9 bases. The read is 3 residues too short to cover the CDR3 end, so that end is filled in from the germline J gene. The trim removed 6 bases at V and 2 bases at J, leaving 2 bases unmatched. Germline loops: CDR1 LNHDA, CDR2 SQIVND (reference sequence). The CDR3 spans 14 residues.

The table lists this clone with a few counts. Incomplete CDR3 DNA: TGCAGTGCACACGCTAGCACCCACGAG. Encoded protein: CSAHASTHE. The complete CDR3 sequence is CSAHASTHEQYF. The chain recombines TRBV20-1 with TRBJ2-7; tentatively, D is TRBD2 (5 bases). The read halts 3 residues ahead of the CDR3 end, with the missing end drawn from the germline J gene. The germline V gene has CDR1 DFQATT and CDR2 SNEGSKA (reference sequence). Trimming cost V 6 bases and J 5 bases, with 14 bases left between them. The CDR3 is 12 amino acids.

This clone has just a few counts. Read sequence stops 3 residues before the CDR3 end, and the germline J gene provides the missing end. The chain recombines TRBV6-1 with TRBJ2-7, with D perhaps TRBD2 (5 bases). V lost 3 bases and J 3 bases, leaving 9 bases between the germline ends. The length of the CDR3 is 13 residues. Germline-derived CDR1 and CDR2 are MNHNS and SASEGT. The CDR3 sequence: CASSEGTSYEQYF. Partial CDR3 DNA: TGTGCCAGCAGTGAGGGCACTAGCTACGAG.

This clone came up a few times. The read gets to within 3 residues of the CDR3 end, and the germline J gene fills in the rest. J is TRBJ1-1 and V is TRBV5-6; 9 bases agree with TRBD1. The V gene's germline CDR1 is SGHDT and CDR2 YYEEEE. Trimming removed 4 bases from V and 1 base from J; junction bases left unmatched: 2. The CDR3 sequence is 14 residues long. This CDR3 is CASSPDRGNTEAFF. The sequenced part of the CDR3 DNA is TGTGCCAGCAGCCCGGACAGGGGGAACACTGAA.

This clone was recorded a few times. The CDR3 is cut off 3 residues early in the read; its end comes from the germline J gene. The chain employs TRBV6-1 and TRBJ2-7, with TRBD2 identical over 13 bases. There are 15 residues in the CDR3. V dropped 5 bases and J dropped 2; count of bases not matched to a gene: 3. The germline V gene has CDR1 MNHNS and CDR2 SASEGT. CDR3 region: CASSKGTSGTYEQYF. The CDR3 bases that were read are TGTGCCAGCAGTAAAGGGACTAGCGGGACCTACGAG.

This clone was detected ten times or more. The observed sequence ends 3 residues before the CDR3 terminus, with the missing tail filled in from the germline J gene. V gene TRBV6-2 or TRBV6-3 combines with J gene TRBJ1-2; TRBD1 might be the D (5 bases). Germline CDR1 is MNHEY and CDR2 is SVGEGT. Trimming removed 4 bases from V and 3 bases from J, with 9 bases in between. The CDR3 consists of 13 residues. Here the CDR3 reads CASSSSTDYGYTF. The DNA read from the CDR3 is TGTGCCAGCAGTTCCTCGACAGACTATGGC.

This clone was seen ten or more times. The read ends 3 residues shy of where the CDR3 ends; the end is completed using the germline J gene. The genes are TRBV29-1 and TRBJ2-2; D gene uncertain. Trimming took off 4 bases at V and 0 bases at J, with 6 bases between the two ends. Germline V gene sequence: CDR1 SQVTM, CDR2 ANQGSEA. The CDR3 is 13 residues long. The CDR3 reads CSVVRANTGELFF. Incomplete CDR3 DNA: TGCAGCGTTGTTAGGGCGAACACCGGGGAG.

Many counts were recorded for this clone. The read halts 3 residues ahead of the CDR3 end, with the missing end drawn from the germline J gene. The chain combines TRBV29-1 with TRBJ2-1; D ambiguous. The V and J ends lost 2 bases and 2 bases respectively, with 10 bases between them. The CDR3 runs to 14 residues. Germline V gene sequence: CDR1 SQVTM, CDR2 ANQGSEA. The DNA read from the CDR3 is TGCAGCGTTGAAAGGGCTGAGCCCTACAATGAG. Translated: CSVERAEPYNE. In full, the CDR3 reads CSVERAEPYNEQFF.

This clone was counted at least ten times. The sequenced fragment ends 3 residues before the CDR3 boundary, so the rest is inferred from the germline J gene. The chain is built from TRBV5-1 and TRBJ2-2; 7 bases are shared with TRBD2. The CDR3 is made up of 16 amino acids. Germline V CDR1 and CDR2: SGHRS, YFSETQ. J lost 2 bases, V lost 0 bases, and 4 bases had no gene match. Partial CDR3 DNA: TGCGCCAGCAGCTTGGGTGCGGGAGTTAACACCGGGGAG. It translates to CASSLGAGVNTGE. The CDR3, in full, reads CASSLGAGVNTGELFF.

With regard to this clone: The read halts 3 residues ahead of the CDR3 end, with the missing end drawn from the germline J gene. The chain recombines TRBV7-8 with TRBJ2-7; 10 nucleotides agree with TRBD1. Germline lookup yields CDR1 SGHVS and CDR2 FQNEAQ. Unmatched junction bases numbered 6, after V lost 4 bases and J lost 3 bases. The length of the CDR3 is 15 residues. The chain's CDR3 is CASSSRDRGVYEQYF. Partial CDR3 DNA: TGTGCCAGCAGCTCCCGGGACAGGGGAGTCTACGAG.

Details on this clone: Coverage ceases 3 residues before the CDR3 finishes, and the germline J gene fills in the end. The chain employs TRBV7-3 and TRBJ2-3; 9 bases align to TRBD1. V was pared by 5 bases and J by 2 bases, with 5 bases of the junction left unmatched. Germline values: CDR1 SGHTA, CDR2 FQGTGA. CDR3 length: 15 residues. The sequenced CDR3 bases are TGTGCCAGCAGCCCGGGACAGGGATTCACAGATACG. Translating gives CASSPGQGFTDT. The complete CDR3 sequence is CASSPGQGFTDTQYF.

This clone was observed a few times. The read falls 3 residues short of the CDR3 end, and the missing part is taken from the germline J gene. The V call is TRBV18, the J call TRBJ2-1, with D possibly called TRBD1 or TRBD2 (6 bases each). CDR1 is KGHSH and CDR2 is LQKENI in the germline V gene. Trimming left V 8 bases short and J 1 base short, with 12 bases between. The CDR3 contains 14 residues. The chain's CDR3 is CASTRGTSYNEQFF. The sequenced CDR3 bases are TGTGCCAGCACACGGGGGACATCCTACAATGAG.

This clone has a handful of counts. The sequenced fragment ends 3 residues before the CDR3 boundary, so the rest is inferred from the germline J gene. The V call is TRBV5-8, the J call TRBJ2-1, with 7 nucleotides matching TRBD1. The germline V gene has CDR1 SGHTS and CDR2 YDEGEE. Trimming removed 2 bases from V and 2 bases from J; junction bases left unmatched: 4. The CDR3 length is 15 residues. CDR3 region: CASSFTGAAYNEQFF. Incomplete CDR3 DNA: TGTGCCAGCAGCTTTACAGGGGCCGCCTACAATGAG.

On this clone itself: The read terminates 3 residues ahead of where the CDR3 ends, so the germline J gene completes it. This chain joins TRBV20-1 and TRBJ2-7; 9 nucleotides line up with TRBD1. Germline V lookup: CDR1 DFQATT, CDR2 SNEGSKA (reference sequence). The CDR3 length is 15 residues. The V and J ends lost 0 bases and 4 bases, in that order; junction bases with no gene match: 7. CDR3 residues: CSARETGTGRYEQYF. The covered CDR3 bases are TGCAGTGCTAGAGAAACCGGGACAGGGAGGTACGAG.

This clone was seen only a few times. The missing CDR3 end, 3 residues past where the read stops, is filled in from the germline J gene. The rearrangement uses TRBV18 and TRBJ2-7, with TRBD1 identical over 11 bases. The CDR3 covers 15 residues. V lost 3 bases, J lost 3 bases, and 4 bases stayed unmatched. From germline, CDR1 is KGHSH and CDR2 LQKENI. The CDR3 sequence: CASSPSGTGGYEQYF. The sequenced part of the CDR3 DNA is TGTGCCAGCTCACCGTCCGGGACAGGGGGCTACGAG.

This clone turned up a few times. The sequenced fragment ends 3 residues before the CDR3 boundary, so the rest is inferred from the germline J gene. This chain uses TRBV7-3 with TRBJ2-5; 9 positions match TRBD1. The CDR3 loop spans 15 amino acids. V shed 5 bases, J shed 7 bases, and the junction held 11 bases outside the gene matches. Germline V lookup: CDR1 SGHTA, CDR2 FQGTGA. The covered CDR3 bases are TGTGCCAGCAGCAACACGACAGGGGGAGGAGGGACC. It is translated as CASSNTTGGGGT. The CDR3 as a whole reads CASSNTTGGGGTQYF.